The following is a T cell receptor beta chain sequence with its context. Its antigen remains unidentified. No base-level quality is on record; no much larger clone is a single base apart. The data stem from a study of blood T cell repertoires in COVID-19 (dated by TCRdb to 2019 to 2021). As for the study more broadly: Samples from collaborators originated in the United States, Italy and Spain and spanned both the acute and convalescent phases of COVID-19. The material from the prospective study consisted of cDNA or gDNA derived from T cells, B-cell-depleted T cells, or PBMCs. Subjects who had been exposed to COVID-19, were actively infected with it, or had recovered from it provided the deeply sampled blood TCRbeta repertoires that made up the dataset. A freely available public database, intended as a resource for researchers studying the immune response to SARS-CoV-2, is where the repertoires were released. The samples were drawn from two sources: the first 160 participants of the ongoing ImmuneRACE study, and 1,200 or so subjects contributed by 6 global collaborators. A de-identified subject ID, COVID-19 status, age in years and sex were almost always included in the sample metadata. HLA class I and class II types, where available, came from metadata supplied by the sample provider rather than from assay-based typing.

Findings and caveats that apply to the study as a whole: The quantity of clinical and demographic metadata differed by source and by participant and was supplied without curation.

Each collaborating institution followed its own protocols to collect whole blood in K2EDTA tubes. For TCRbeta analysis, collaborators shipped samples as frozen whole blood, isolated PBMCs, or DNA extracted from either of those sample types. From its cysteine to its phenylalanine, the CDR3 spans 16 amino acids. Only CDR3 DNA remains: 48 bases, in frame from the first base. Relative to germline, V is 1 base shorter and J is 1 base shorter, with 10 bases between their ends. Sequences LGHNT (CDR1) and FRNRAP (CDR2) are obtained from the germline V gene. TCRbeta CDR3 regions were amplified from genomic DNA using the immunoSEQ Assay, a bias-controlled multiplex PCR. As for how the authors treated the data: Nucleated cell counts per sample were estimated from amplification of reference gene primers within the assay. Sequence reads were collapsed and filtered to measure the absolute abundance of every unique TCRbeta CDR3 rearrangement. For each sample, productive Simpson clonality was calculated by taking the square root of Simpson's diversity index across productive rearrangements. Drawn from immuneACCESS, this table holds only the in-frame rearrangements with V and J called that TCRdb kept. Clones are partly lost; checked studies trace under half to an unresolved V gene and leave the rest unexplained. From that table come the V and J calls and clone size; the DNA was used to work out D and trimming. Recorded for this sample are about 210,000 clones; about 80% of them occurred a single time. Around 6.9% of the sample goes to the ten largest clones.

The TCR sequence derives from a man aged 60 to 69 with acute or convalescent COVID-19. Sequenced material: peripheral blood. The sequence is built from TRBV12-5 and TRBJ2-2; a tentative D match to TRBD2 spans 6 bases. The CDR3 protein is CASGLGGTVNTGELFF. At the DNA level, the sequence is TGTGCTAGTGGTTTGGGCGGGACGGTGAACACCGGGGAGCTGTTTTTT.